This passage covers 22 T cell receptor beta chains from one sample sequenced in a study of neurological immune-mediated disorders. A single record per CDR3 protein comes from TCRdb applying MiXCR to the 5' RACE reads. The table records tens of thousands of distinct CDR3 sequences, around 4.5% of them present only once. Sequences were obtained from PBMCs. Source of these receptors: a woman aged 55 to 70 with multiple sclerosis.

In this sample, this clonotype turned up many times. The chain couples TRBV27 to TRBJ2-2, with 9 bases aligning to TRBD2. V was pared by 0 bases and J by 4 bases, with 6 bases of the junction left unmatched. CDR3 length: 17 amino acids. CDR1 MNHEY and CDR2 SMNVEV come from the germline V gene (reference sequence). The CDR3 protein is CASSLSRREGGTGELFF. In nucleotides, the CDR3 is TGTGCCAGCAGTTTATCGAGGCGGGAGGGTGGCACCGGGGAGCTGTTTTTT.

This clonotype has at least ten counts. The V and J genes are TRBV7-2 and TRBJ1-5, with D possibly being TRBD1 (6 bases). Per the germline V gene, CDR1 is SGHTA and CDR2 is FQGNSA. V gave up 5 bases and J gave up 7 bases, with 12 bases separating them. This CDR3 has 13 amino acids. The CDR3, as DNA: TGTGCCAGCAGCCAAGGGGGTGGACAGCCCCAGCATTTT. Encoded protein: CASSQGGGQPQHF.

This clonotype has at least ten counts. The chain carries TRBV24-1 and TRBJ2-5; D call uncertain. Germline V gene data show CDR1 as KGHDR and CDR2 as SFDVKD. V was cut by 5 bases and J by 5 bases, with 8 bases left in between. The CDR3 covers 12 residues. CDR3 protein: CATSVSGETQYF. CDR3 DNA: TGTGCCACCAGTGTCTCCGGGGAGACCCAGTACTTC.

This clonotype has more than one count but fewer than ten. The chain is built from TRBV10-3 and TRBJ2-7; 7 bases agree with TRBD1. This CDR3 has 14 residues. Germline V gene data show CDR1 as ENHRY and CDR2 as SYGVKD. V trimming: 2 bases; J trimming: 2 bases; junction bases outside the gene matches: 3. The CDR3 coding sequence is TGTGCCATCAGTGAGGGGACAGTGCCCTACGAGCAGTACTTC. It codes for CAISEGTVPYEQYF.

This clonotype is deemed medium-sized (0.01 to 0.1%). The DNA for the CDR3 is TGCGCCAGCAGCCAACCCGTGACAGGGAGGGCCAAAAACATTCAGTACTTC. Translated, it gives CASSQPVTGRAKNIQYF. This chain links TRBV4-1 with TRBJ2-4, with D perhaps matching TRBD1 (7 bases). CDR3 length: 17 residues. V was cut by 2 bases and J by 1 base, with 15 bases left in between. CDR1 is MGHRA, CDR2 YSYEKL, per germline.

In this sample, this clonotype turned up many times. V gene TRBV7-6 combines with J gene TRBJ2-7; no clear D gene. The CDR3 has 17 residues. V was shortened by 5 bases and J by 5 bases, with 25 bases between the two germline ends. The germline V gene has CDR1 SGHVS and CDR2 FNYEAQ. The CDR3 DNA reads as TGTGCCAGCAGCCCCCAAGGGATAGGACGGACGCCCAACGAGCAGTACTTC. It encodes CASSPQGIGRTPNEQYF.

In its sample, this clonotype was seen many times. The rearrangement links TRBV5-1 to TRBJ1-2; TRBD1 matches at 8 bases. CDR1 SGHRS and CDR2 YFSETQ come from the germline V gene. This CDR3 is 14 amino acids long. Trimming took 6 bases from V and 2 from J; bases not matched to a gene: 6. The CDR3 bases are TGCGCCAGCACACAGGGGGATAAGAACTATGGCTACACCTTC. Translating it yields CASTQGDKNYGYTF.

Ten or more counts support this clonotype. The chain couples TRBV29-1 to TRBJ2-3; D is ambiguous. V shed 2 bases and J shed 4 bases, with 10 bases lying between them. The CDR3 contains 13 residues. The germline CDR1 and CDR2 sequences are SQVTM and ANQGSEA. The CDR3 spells CSVEKQRADTQYF. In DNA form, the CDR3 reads TGCAGCGTTGAAAAGCAGCGTGCAGATACGCAGTATTTT.

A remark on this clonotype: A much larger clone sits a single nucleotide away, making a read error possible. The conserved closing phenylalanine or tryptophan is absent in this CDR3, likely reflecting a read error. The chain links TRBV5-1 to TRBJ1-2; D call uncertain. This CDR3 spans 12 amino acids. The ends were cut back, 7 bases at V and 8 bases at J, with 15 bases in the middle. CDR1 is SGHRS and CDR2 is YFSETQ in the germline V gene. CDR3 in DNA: TGCGCCAGCGGGATAGGCGGAGGCGGCTACACCTAC. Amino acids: CASGIGGGGYTY.

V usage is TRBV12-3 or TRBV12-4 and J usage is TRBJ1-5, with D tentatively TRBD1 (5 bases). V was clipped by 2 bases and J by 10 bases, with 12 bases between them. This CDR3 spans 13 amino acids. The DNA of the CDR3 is TGTGCCAGCAGTTTAAAGGGGCCAGGCCCCCAGCATTTT. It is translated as CASSLKGPGPQHF.

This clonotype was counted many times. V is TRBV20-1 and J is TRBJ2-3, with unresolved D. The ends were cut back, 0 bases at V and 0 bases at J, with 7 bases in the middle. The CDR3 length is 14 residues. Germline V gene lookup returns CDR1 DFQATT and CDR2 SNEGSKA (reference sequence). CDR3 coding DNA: TGCAGTGCTAGAGAGATTACGAGCACAGATACGCAGTATTTT. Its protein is CSAREITSTDTQYF.

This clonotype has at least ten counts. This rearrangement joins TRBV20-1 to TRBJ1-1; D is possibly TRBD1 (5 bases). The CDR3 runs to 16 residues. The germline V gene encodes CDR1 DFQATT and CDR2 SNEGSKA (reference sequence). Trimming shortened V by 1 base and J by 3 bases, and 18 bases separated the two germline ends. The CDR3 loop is CSARVLGRGMDTEAFF. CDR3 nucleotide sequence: TGCAGTGCTAGAGTCCTGGGGCGGGGGATGGACACTGAAGCTTTCTTT.

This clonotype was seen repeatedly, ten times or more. DNA of the CDR3: TGCGCCAGCAGCTTCGCGCTAGCGGGAAACAATGAGCAGTTCTTC. Its translation: CASSFALAGNNEQFF. The rearrangement links TRBV5-1 to TRBJ2-1; 9 bases match TRBD2. Germline V lookup: CDR1 SGHRS, CDR2 YFSETQ. The trim removed 2 bases at V and 5 bases at J, leaving 5 bases unmatched. The CDR3 covers 15 residues. The whole variable domain, remainder taken from reference TRBV5-1 and TRBJ2-1, is KAGVTQTPRYLIKTRGQQVTLSCSPISGHRSVSWYQQTPGQGLQFLFEYFSETQRNKGNFPGRFSGRQFSNSRSEMNVSTLELGDSALYLCASSFALAGNNEQFFGPGTRLTVL.

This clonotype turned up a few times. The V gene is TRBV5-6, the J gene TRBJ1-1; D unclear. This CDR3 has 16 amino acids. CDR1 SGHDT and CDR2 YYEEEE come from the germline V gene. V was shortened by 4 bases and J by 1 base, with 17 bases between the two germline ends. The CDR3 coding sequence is TGTGCCAGCAGCAGCTATGGACGGGCAGGGAACACTGAAGCTTTCTTT. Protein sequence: CASSSYGRAGNTEAFF.

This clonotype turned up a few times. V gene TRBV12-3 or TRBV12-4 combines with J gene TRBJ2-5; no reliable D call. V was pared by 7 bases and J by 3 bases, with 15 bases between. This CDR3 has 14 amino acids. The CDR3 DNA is TGTGCCAGCAAGCCGACCCTAGGAAAAGAGACCCAGTACTTC. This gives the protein CASKPTLGKETQYF.

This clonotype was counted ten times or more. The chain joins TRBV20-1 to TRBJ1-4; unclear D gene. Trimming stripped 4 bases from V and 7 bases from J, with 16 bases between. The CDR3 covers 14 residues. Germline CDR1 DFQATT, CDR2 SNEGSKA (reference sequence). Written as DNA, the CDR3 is TGCAGTGCTATTAACAGAGCACAGACTGAAAAACTGTTTTTT. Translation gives CSAINRAQTEKLFF.

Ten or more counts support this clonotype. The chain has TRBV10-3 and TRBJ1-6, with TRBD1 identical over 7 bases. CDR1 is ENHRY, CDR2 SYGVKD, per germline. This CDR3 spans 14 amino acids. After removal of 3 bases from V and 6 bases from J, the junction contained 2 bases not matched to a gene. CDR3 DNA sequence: TGTGCCATCAGTGAACAGGGGATTAATTCACCCCTCCACTTT. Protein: CAISEQGINSPLHF.

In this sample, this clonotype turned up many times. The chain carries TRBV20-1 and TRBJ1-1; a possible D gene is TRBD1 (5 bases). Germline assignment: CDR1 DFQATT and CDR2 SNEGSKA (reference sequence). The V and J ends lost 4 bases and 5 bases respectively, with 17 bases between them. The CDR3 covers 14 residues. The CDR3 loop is CSATKSGLSTEAFF. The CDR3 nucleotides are TGCAGTGCTACAAAATCGGGACTCTCGACTGAAGCTTTCTTT.

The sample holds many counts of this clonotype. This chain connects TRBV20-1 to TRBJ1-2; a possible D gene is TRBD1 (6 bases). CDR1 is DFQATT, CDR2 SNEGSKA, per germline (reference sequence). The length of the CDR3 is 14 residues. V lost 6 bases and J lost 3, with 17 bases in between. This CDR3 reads CSAPTGFPDYGYTF. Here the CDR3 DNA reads TGCAGTGCACCTACAGGGTTCCCGGACTATGGCTACACCTTC.

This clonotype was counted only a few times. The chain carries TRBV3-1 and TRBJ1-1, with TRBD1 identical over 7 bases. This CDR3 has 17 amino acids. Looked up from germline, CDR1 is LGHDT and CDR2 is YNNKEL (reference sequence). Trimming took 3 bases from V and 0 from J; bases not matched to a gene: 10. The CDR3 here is CASSHHPGQRMNTEAFF. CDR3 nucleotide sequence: TGTGCCAGCAGCCACCATCCGGGACAGCGTATGAACACTGAAGCTTTCTTT.

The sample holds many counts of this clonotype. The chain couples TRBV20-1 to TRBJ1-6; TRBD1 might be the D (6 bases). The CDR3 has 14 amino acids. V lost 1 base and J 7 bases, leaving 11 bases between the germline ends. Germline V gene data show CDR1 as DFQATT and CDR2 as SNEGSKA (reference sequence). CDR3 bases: TGCAGTGCTAGAGGCCCAACAGGGAATTCACCCCTCCACTTT. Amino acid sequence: CSARGPTGNSPLHF.

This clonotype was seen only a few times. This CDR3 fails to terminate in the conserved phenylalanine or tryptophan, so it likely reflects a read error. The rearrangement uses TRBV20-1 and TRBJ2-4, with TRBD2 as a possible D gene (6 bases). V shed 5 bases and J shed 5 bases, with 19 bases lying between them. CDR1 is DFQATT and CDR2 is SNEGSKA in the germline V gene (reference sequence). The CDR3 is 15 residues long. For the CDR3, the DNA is TGCAGTGCTCCATACCTGAGCGGGTCGGAAAACATTCAGTACTGC. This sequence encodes CSAPYLSGSENIQYC.